What follows are 16 T cell receptor beta chains derived from one specimen sequenced in a study of human versus mouse CDR3 diversity and MHC coevolution. The assay was immunoSEQ multiplex PCR, and TCRdb's table has in-frame clones only and misses some. Here the sample spans about 83,000 clones, 85% to 95% being singletons. Source material: naive CD4+ T cells from blood. The subset denotes: CD45RO-negative CD62L-positive naive CD4 T cells. The receptors were gathered from a person between 30 and 69 years old in good health.

This chain connects TRBV12-5 to TRBJ2-3; 10 bases align to TRBD2. The CDR3 is 15 amino acids. Germline assignment: CDR1 LGHNT and CDR2 FRNRAP. V was pared by 5 bases and J by 2 bases, with 4 bases of the junction left unmatched. CDR3 protein: CASGLGLAHTDTQYF. In DNA form, the CDR3 reads TGTGCTAGTGGTCTGGGACTAGCGCACACAGATACGCAGTATTTT.

V gene TRBV12-5 combines with J gene TRBJ1-2; D unresolved. Between the trimmed V and J ends, which lost 5 bases and 3 bases, there was a span of 13 bases. The CDR3 extends over 14 amino acids. Germline V gene lookup returns CDR1 LGHNT and CDR2 FRNRAP. The CDR3 protein is CASGPPRDYYGYTF. The CDR3 DNA follows: TGTGCTAGTGGTCCCCCACGGGATTACTATGGCTACACCTTC. The entire variable domain, with the rest obtained from reference TRBV12-5 and TRBJ1-2, is as follows: DARVTQTPRHKVTEMGQEVTMRCQPILGHNTVFWYRQTMMQGLELLAYFRNRAPLDDSGMPKDRFSAEMPDATLATLKIQPSEPRDSAVYFCASGPPRDYYGYTFGSGTRLTVV.

This clone was found a few times. The CDR3 is CASQTGMGHEQFF. DNA of the CDR3: TGTGCCAGTCAGACAGGGATGGGGCATGAGCAGTTCTTC. The chain recombines TRBV6-6 with TRBJ2-1; 7 bases fit TRBD1. Losses at the gene ends were 9 bases for V and 8 bases for J; bases not matched to a gene: 10. CDR1 is MNHNY, CDR2 SVGAGI, per germline (reference sequence). This CDR3 contains 13 residues.

V is TRBV7-9 and J is TRBJ1-1; the match to TRBD1 covers 7 bases. This CDR3 contains 13 residues. The V gene's germline CDR1 is SEHNR and CDR2 FQNEAQ (reference sequence). V was clipped by 5 bases and J by 10 bases; unmatched bases: 10. CDR3 protein: CASSLRTGARAFF. The CDR3 DNA reads TGTGCCAGCAGCCTGCGCACAGGGGCTAGAGCTTTCTTT.

The DNA for the CDR3 is TGCGCCAGCAGCCCAGGTTTGCAGCGGGAGACAGCAGATACGCAGTATTTT. Its protein is CASSPGLQRETADTQYF. The chain uses TRBV4-1 and TRBJ2-3; TRBD2 aligns across 8 bases. Germline CDR1 is MGHRA and CDR2 is YSYEKL. V was clipped by 4 bases and J by 4 bases; unmatched bases: 13. The CDR3 loop spans 17 amino acids.

This chain joins TRBV19 and TRBJ2-5, with 14 bases lining up with TRBD2. There are 16 residues in the CDR3. Germline CDR1 is LNHDA and CDR2 is SQIVND (reference sequence). Trimming at V came to 3 bases and at J to 13 bases, leaving 13 bases not matched to a gene. This chain's CDR3 is CASSIERGTSGGRLYF. For the CDR3, the DNA is TGTGCCAGTAGTATTGAGAGGGGGACTAGCGGGGGCCGACTGTACTTC.

This clone was detected only a few times. The V and J genes are TRBV27 and TRBJ1-3, with D maybe TRBD1 (6 bases). The CDR3 length is 13 residues. From germline, CDR1 is MNHEY and CDR2 SMNVEV (reference sequence). With 11 bases removed from V and 3 bases from J, the gap between germline ends came to 14 bases. The CDR3: CAGNAGVGNTIYF. Written as DNA, the CDR3 is TGTGCCGGTAACGCAGGGGTTGGAAACACCATATATTTT.

J is TRBJ2-3 and V is TRBV18; 13 nucleotides match TRBD2. V shed 3 bases and J 4 bases; nucleotides not matched to a gene: 7. CDR1 and CDR2 (germline): KGHSH, LQKENI. This CDR3 has 17 residues. CDR3 sequence reads: CASSPRTSGSKSDTQYF. CDR3 bases: TGTGCCAGCTCACCTCGGACTAGCGGGAGTAAGTCAGATACGCAGTATTTT.

This clone was counted once. The chain is built from TRBV7-6 and TRBJ1-1, with 8 positions matching TRBD1. J lost 5 bases, V lost 1 base, and 9 bases had no gene match. Germline V gives CDR1 SGHVS, CDR2 FNYEAQ. This CDR3 has 16 amino acids. The CDR3 loop reads CASSLEAGGGGTEAFF. The CDR3 DNA is TGTGCCAGCAGCTTAGAAGCAGGGGGCGGCGGGACTGAAGCTTTCTTT.

This rearrangement joins TRBV29-1 to TRBJ2-5, with a tentative D call TRBD1 (5 bases). Germline CDR1 reads SQVTM; CDR2 reads ANQGSEA. The CDR3 loop spans 12 amino acids. V was trimmed by 8 bases and J by 1 base, leaving 11 bases between them. CDR3 residues: CSLRQSQETQYF. As DNA, the CDR3 is TGCAGCTTACGACAGAGCCAAGAGACCCAGTACTTC.

The rearrangement links TRBV5-5 to TRBJ1-2; TRBD1 matches at 8 bases. The CDR3 is made up of 15 amino acids. From germline, CDR1 is SGHKS and CDR2 YYEKEE (reference sequence). The ends lost 2 bases at V and 2 bases at J; junction bases unmatched: 5. The CDR3 nucleotides read TGTGCCAGCAGCTTACAGGGGGGCGGAAACTATGGCTACACCTTC. Encoded protein: CASSLQGGGNYGYTF.

This chain joins TRBV30 and TRBJ1-6; D is unclear. This CDR3 region has 14 residues. The germline V gene encodes CDR1 GTSNPN and CDR2 SVGIG (reference sequence). Trimming cost V 0 bases and J 7 bases, with 10 bases left between them. The CDR3 DNA sequence: TGTGCCTGGAGTGTCTCCGGGAACAATTCACCCCTCCACTTT. It yields the protein CAWSVSGNNSPLHF.

V usage is TRBV6-5 and J usage is TRBJ2-5; tentatively, D is TRBD1 (6 bases). Trimming removed 6 bases from V and 5 bases from J, with 22 bases in between. This CDR3 has 16 residues. Per the germline V gene, CDR1 is MNHEY and CDR2 is SVGAGI. CDR3 DNA: TGTGCCAGCAGCTACCTAATAGGACAGTCCCAGGAGACCCAGTACTTC. Residues: CASSYLIGQSQETQYF.

This clone was counted once. The chain recombines TRBV5-1 with TRBJ2-2; weak D call: TRBD1 (6 bases). The CDR3 spans 14 residues. Germline V gene data show CDR1 as SGHRS and CDR2 as YFSETQ. Trimming removed 3 bases from V and 4 bases from J, with 10 bases in between. The CDR3 is CASSWDTLTGELFF. In DNA form, the CDR3 reads TGCGCCAGCAGCTGGGACACCCTCACCGGGGAGCTGTTTTTT.

V and J are TRBV7-6 and TRBJ1-1; D gene uncertain. The germline V and J ends were trimmed by 8 bases and 4 bases, with 14 bases remaining between them. Germline V gene data show CDR1 as SGHVS and CDR2 as FNYEAQ. This CDR3 has 13 amino acids. DNA of the CDR3: TGTGCCAGCTGCGGGGTAGGGTGCACTGAAGCTTTCTTT. As protein: CASCGVGCTEAFF.

The chain uses TRBV5-1 and TRBJ1-1, with D perhaps matching TRBD1 (5 bases). Germline CDR1 SGHRS, CDR2 YFSETQ. The V and J ends lost 5 bases and 0 bases respectively, with 14 bases between them. The CDR3 is made up of 15 amino acids. CDR3 amino acids: CASRMQGSMNTEAFF. In DNA, the CDR3 is TGCGCCAGCAGAATGCAGGGCTCCATGAACACTGAAGCTTTCTTT.